Below are 21 T cell receptor beta chains sequenced from a single sample in a study of shared clonotypes between healthy human individuals. The protocol was immunoSEQ multiplex PCR, while the TCRdb copy is restricted to in-frame clones and leaves out a portion. The sample shows approximately 2,200,000 clones, 85% to 95% of them seen only once. Naive CD8 cells lacked CD45RO and underwent positive selection for CCR7, leaving out terminally differentiated effector memory CD45RA+ cells. The sequenced sample was naive CD8+ T cells from PBMCs. The receptors here all came from a man aged 18-30 years in good health. Some clones in this sample may be carry-over from other donors' samples.

The rearrangement links TRBV7-3 to TRBJ2-3, with D perhaps matching TRBD1 (5 bases). The CDR3 is made up of 13 amino acids. V was trimmed by 6 bases and J by 1 base, leaving 8 bases between them. Germline lookup yields CDR1 SGHTA and CDR2 FQGTGA. CDR3 protein: CASRFRGTDTQYF. As DNA, the CDR3 is TGTGCCAGCAGGTTCAGGGGCACAGATACGCAGTATTTT. The full variable domain, in which reference TRBV7-3 and TRBJ2-3 provide the parts outside the CDR3, is GAGVSQTPSNKVTEKGKYVELRCDPISGHTALYWYRQSLGQGPEFLIYFQGTGAADDSGLPNDRFFAVRPEGSVSTLKIQRTERGDSAVYLCASRFRGTDTQYFGPGTRLTVL.

V usage is TRBV27 and J usage is TRBJ2-7; TRBD2 might be the D (5 bases). The CDR3 extends over 13 amino acids. Germline CDR1 reads MNHEY; CDR2 reads SMNVEV (reference sequence). V lost 2 bases and J lost 4, with 9 bases in between. This chain's CDR3 is CASSLHREYEQYF. In nucleotides, the CDR3 is TGTGCCAGCAGTTTACATCGGGAATACGAGCAGTACTTC.

This clone was picked up a small number of times. The chain carries TRBV19 and TRBJ1-1, with no clear D. Germline CDR1 LNHDA, CDR2 SQIVND (reference sequence). The length of the CDR3 is 14 residues. V gave up 3 bases and J gave up 0 bases, with 8 bases separating them. The CDR3 DNA is TGTGCCAGTAGTATCTACAGCATGAACACTGAAGCTTTCTTT. Translated, it gives CASSIYSMNTEAFF.

The genes are TRBV7-9 and TRBJ2-1, with D possibly matching TRBD1 (6 bases). This CDR3 contains 13 residues. Trimming removed 4 bases from V and 8 bases from J, with 12 bases in between. Germline assignment: CDR1 SEHNR and CDR2 FQNEAQ (reference sequence). As DNA, the CDR3 is TGTGCCAGCAGCTCTCGGGACATCGATGAGCAGTTCTTC. This translates into CASSSRDIDEQFF.

The chain links TRBV27 to TRBJ2-5, with D uncertain. This CDR3 has 14 residues. In germline, CDR1 is MNHEY, CDR2 SMNVEV (reference sequence). V lost 5 bases and J 2 bases, leaving 12 bases between the germline ends. In DNA, the CDR3 is TGTGCCAGCAGTCCCCGGCTCCATCAAGAGACCCAGTACTTC. Amino acid sequence: CASSPRLHQETQYF.

The chain recombines TRBV9 with TRBJ1-5; D not resolved. V lost 0 bases and J lost 7, with 11 bases in between. Germline V lookup: CDR1 SGDLS, CDR2 YYNGEE. The CDR3 length is 14 residues. The CDR3 DNA reads as TGTGCCAGCAGCGTAGTGGAGACTGGCCAGCCCCAGCATTTT. Translated: CASSVVETGQPQHF.

DNA of the CDR3: TGCGCCAGCAGCTTGTTAGGGTCTAGCGGGACCTACAATGAGCAGTTCTTC. The encoded protein is CASSLLGSSGTYNEQFF. J is TRBJ2-1 and V is TRBV5-1; TRBD2 agrees at 9 bases. CDR1 SGHRS and CDR2 YFSETQ come from the germline V gene. This CDR3 spans 17 amino acids. The V gene end was trimmed by 1 base and the J gene end by 2 bases; junction bases not matched to a gene: 7.

This clone was observed once. The CDR3 loop is CASSGNGQVTNEQYF. The CDR3 DNA reads as TGTGCCAGCAGTGGAAACGGACAGGTAACTAACGAGCAGTACTTC. The chain is built from TRBV13 and TRBJ2-7; 7 bases fit TRBD1. The germline V gene encodes CDR1 PRHDT and CDR2 FYEKMQ (reference sequence). The CDR3 length is 15 residues. J gave up 5 bases and V 6 bases, and 13 bases lay outside the gene matches.

The chain has TRBV29-1 and TRBJ2-1; possibly TRBD1 for D (6 bases). The V and J ends lost 0 bases and 4 bases respectively, with 10 bases between them. This CDR3 contains 14 residues. Germline V lookup: CDR1 SQVTM, CDR2 ANQGSEA. As DNA, the CDR3 is TGCAGCGTTGAAGAGGGGGCGCGATACAATGAGCAGTTCTTC. Amino acid sequence: CSVEEGARYNEQFF.

This clone was seen a few times. The gene calls are TRBV29-1 and TRBJ1-1; D is unresolved. Germline V CDR1 and CDR2: SQVTM, ANQGSEA. The CDR3 consists of 13 residues. Trimming took 6 bases from V and 7 from J, leaving 18 bases between them. For the CDR3, the DNA is TGCAGCGTCGACCCACCCGGCGGGAGTGAAGCTTTCTTT. Protein: CSVDPPGGSEAFF.

J is TRBJ2-3 and V is TRBV19; 8 nucleotides agree with TRBD2. Germline trimming cut 5 bases from V and 5 bases from J; bases unmatched to any gene: 9. This CDR3 has 15 amino acids. Germline CDR1 and CDR2: LNHDA and SQIVND (reference sequence). The CDR3 spells CASSQREFLGDTQYF. The CDR3 region has the DNA TGTGCCAGTAGTCAGCGGGAGTTTTTGGGAGATACGCAGTATTTT.

Here the CDR3 reads CASAPNSYGYTF. The CDR3 DNA reads TGTGCCAGCGCTCCCAACTCCTATGGCTACACCTTC. V usage is TRBV27 and J usage is TRBJ1-2; D gene uncertain. The CDR3 extends over 12 amino acids. Germline lookup yields CDR1 MNHEY and CDR2 SMNVEV (reference sequence). V was cut by 8 bases and J by 4 bases, with 11 bases left in between.

The chain carries TRBV28 and TRBJ1-1; no firm D call. The CDR3 has 16 residues. Trimming removed 6 bases at V and 0 bases at J, with 17 bases between. Germline assignment: CDR1 MDHEN and CDR2 SYDVKM. CDR3 residues: CASSLATGLLNTEAFF. The CDR3, as DNA: TGTGCCAGCAGCTTAGCCACGGGGTTGCTGAACACTGAAGCTTTCTTT.

This clone was counted once. The chain links TRBV7-9 to TRBJ2-3; 8 bases map to TRBD2. The CDR3 length is 16 residues. Germline CDR1 and CDR2: SEHNR and FQNEAQ (reference sequence). The trim removed 2 bases at V and 3 bases at J, leaving 7 bases unmatched. CDR3 bases: TGTGCCAGCAGCTTATCTCTCCGGGAGGGGACAGATACGCAGTATTTT. Translating it yields CASSLSLREGTDTQYF.

CDR3 sequence reads: CASSVGLLAGVRASEQFF. The CDR3 DNA is TGTGCCAGCAGCGTCGGGCTCCTAGCGGGAGTACGGGCGAGTGAGCAGTTCTTC. The gene calls are TRBV9 and TRBJ2-1; TRBD2 agrees at 10 bases. CDR1 and CDR2 (germline): SGDLS, YYNGEE. There are 18 residues in the CDR3. V lost 2 bases and J lost 9; bases outside the gene matches: 17.

The chain has TRBV28 and TRBJ2-3, with D tentatively TRBD1 (6 bases). CDR1 is MDHEN, CDR2 SYDVKM, per germline. Trimming shortened V by 6 bases and J by 1 base, and 14 bases separated the two germline ends. The CDR3 length is 15 residues. CDR3 protein: CASSPMGAGTDTQYF. The CDR3 DNA reads TGTGCCAGCAGCCCGATGGGGGCTGGCACAGATACGCAGTATTTT. The complete variable domain, with remaining parts taken from reference TRBV28 and TRBJ2-3, reads DVKVTQSSRYLVKRTGEKVFLECVQDMDHENMFWYRQDPGLGLRLIYFSYDVKMKEKGDIPEGYSVSREKKERFSLILESASTNQTSMYLCASSPMGAGTDTQYFGPGTRLTVL.

The chain combines TRBV25-1 with TRBJ2-1, with D perhaps TRBD1 (6 bases). Germline CDR1 is MGHDK and CDR2 is SYGVNS. The V and J ends lost 3 bases and 10 bases respectively, with 13 bases between them. The CDR3 is 13 amino acids. CDR3 sequence (DNA): TGTGCCAGCAGTGACTTTTCAGGGGCCGAGCAGTTCTTC. This codes for CASSDFSGAEQFF.

This sequence joins TRBV6-1 and TRBJ2-5; no definite D call. Trimming removed 2 bases from V and 1 base from J, with 11 bases in between. The CDR3 length is 15 residues. Germline V CDR1 and CDR2: MNHNS, SASEGT. The CDR3 reads CASSENLAPQETQYF. The CDR3 DNA is TGTGCCAGCAGTGAAAATCTCGCTCCCCAAGAGACCCAGTACTTC.

Regarding this clone: The sample contains more than one DNA sequence encoding this CDR3. The chain combines TRBV9 with TRBJ2-1; 10 nucleotides match TRBD2. CDR1 SGDLS and CDR2 YYNGEE come from the germline V gene. The CDR3 extends over 14 amino acids. J lost 6 bases, V lost 1 base, and 1 base had no gene match. CDR3 in DNA: TGTGCCAGCAGCGTAAGCGGGGGGGGCAATGAGCAGTTCTTC. Translating gives CASSVSGGGNEQFF.

The CDR3 bases are TGTGCCAGCAGCTTTGGACAGGGGGTGGGGACCCAGTACTTC. This encodes CASSFGQGVGTQYF. The chain is built from TRBV5-6 and TRBJ2-5, with TRBD1 matching over 10 bases. CDR1 and CDR2 from the germline V gene are SGHDT and YYEEEE. The CDR3 is 14 amino acids. Trimming cost V 2 bases and J 7 bases; bases outside gene matches: 5.

The V and J genes are TRBV2 and TRBJ1-3; D uncertain. Looked up from germline, CDR1 is SNHLY and CDR2 is FYNNEI. The CDR3 is 16 residues long. The V gene lost 3 bases and the J gene lost 1 base, with 13 bases spanning the gap. The CDR3 region has the DNA TGTGCCAGCAGTGACCCCAGGCTCACATCTGGAAACACCATATATTTT. Translation: CASSDPRLTSGNTIYF.